The sequence of this TCR beta chain was determined in a study of neurological immune-mediated disorders. Study conclusions and caveats: While HTLV-1-associated myelopathy showed the greatest TCR clonal expansion, multiple sclerosis showed the least, falling below healthy controls.

This CDR3 comprises 17 residues. Germline V gene data show CDR1 as MNHEY and CDR2 as SMNVEV (reference sequence). The trim removed 7 bases at V and 2 bases at J, leaving 9 bases unmatched. Using its own MiXCR run on the 5' RACE reads, TCRdb lists one record per CDR3 protein. This table holds about 30,000 distinct CDR3 sequences, 5.5% to 6% found once. This clonotype was seen repeatedly, ten times or more. Its matching antigen is unknown. This clonotype was sampled from a woman between 50 and 59 years old in good health. V gene TRBV27 combines with J gene TRBJ2-6, with 9 positions matching TRBD1. Sequenced sample: CD4+ T cells from blood. The CDR3 sequence: CASTRRTGATGANVLTF. DNA of the CDR3: TGTGCCAGCACCCGGAGGACAGGGGCCACTGGGGCCAACGTCCTGACTTTC.